This T cell receptor beta chain was identified in a study of cytomegalovirus exposure and HLA in healthy donors. Study as a whole: An early data release held 80 million or so unique TCRs from HLA-typed donors.

This CDR3 has 13 amino acids. Trimming took off 1 base at V and 7 bases at J, with 8 bases between the two ends. In germline, CDR1 is KGHSH, CDR2 LQKENI. With respect to this clone: What it binds is not known.

Study results and limitations: Cytomegalovirus status, reportedly, was diagnosed with high specificity and sensitivity by the classifier.

It was with 60 Vbeta and 13 Jbeta primers that the PCR ran. Repertoires were generated with immunoSEQ multiplex PCR, while TCRdb's copy carries only in-frame clones and drops some. The sample shows about 170,000 clones, 85% of them seen only once. The specimen sequenced was PBMCs. The clonotype comes from a boy between 2 and 10 years old in good health and CMV-seronegative. The rearrangement joins TRBV18 to TRBJ2-1; D unresolved. The DNA of the CDR3 is TGTGCCAGCTCACCACTAGGCGGAAATGAGCAGTTCTTC. Translation: CASSPLGGNEQFF. Full variable domain (remainder filled in from reference TRBV18 and TRBJ2-1): NAGVMQNPRHLVRRRGQEARLRCSPMKGHSHVYWYRQLPEEGLKFMVYLQKENIIDESGMPKERFSAEFPKEGPSILRIQQVVRGDSAAYFCASSPLGGNEQFFGPGTRLTVL.